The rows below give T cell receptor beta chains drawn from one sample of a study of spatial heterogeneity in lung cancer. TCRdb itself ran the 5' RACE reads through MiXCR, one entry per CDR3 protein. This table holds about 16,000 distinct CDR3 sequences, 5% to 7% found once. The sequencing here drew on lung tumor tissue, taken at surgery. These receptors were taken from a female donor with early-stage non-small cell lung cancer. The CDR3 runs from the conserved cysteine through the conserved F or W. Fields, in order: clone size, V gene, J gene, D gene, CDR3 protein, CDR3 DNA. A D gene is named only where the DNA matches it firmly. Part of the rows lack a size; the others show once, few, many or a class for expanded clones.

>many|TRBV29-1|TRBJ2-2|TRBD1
CSVRGQGSNTGELFF
TGCAGCGTGCGGGGACAGGGGTCTAACACCGGGGAGCTGTTTTTT
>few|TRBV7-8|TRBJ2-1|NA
CASSSDFFSGNEQFF
TGTGCCAGCAGCTCCGATTTTTTTAGCGGTAATGAGCAGTTCTTC
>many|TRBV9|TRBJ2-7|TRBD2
CASSVATSGSYEQYF
TGTGCCAGCAGCGTAGCAACTAGCGGGAGCTACGAGCAGTACTTC
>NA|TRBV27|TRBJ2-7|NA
CASSLGGPGEQYF
TGTGCCAGCAGCCTGGGCGGACCGGGCGAGCAGTACTTC
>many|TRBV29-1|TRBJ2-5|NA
CSVEVTAGETQYF
TGCAGCGTTGAAGTAACCGCTGGAGAGACCCAGTACTTC
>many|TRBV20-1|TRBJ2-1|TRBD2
CSAWGSGSYEQFF
TGCAGTGCCTGGGGTAGCGGGAGCTATGAGCAGTTCTTC
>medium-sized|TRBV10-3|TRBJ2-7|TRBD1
CAARGQVSSYEQYF
TGTGCCGCGCGGGGACAGGTCAGCTCCTACGAGCAGTACTTC
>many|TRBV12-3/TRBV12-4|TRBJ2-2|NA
CASSFHSTGELFF
TGTGCCAGCAGTTTTCACAGCACCGGGGAGCTGTTTTTT
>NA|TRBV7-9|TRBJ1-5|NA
CASSSTVGTQPQHF
TGTGCCAGCAGCTCCACTGTGGGGACTCAGCCCCAGCATTTT
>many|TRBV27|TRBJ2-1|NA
CASSRSSGYYNEQFF
TGTGCCAGCAGCAGAAGTTCAGGTTACTACAATGAGCAGTTCTTC
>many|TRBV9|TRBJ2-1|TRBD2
CASSRGTSGSSYNEQFF
TGTGCCAGCAGCCGTGGGACTAGCGGCAGCTCCTACAATGAGCAGTTCTTC
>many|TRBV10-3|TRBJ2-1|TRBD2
CAISETSGRTLSSYNEQFF
TGTGCCATCAGTGAGACTAGCGGGAGGACTCTATCCTCCTACAATGAGCAGTTCTTC
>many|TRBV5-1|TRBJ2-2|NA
CASSLSQGGTGELFF
TGCGCCAGCAGCTTATCACAGGGTGGCACCGGGGAGCTGTTTTTT
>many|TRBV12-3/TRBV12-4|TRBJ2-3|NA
CASRPSTVSTDTQYF
TGTGCCAGCAGACCTTCGACAGTTAGCACAGATACGCAGTATTTT
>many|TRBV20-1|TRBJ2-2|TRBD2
CSARKLAGVTGELFF
TGCAGTGCTAGAAAGTTAGCGGGAGTGACCGGGGAGCTGTTTTTT
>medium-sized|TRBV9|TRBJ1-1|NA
CASSARGLGAHEAFF
TGTGCCAGCAGCGCGCGAGGTTTAGGGGCCCATGAAGCTTTCTTT
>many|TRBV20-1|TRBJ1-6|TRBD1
CSAPVRQGFNSPLHF
TGCAGTGCCCCCGTCCGACAGGGGTTTAATTCACCCCTCCACTTT
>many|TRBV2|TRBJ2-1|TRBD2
CASTPLAGGYNEQFF
TGTGCCAGCACCCCTCTAGCGGGAGGTTATAATGAGCAGTTCTTC
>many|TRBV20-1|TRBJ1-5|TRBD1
CSALSRTGADQPQHF
TGCAGTGCTTTGAGCCGGACAGGGGCCGATCAGCCCCAGCATTTT
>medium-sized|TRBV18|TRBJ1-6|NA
CASSPGDSSFSPLHF
TGTGCCAGCTCACCGGGGGACTCTTCCTTTTCACCCCTCCACTTT
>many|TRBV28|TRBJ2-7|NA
CASRSPGVTYEQYF
TGTGCCAGCAGGTCCCCAGGGGTAACCTACGAGCAGTACTTC
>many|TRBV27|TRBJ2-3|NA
CASSLSRGTDTQYF
TGTGCCAGCAGTTTATCTAGAGGGACAGATACGCAGTATTTT
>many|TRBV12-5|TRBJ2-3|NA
CASSYDPRTQYF
TGTGCTAGTTCCTATGACCCGAGGACGCAGTATTTT
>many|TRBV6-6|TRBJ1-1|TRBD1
CASRDRAETEAFF
TGTGCCAGCAGGGACAGGGCAGAAACTGAAGCTTTCTTT
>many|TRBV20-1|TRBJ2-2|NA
CSARDVGAGELFF
TGCAGTGCTAGAGATGTCGGAGCCGGGGAGCTGTTTTTT
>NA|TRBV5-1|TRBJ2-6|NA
CASSLEGTPGANVLTF
TGCGCCAGCAGCTTGGAGGGAACGCCTGGGGCCAACGTCCTGACTTTC
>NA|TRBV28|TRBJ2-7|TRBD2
CASSFVAGGPYEQYF
TGTGCCAGCAGTTTCGTAGCGGGAGGGCCATACGAGCAGTACTTC
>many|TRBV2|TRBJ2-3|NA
CASSENTDTQYF
TGTGCCAGCAGTGAAAACACAGATACGCAGTATTTT
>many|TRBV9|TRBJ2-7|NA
CASSVASGAGYYEQYF
TGTGCCAGCAGCGTAGCTTCCGGGGCAGGGTACTACGAGCAGTACTTC
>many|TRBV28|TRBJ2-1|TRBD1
CASSSPGRGTYNEQFF
TGTGCCAGCAGTTCCCCTGGCAGGGGGACCTACAATGAGCAGTTCTTC
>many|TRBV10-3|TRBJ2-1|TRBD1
CAISPGQGSNEQFF
TGTGCCATCAGTCCGGGACAGGGCTCCAATGAGCAGTTCTTC
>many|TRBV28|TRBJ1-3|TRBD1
CASSFTGTGRNTIYF
TGTGCCAGCAGTTTCACCGGGACAGGGCGAAACACCATATATTTT
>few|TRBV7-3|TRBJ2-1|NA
CASSLRSYNEQFF
TGTGCCAGCAGCTTAAGATCCTACAATGAGCAGTTCTTC
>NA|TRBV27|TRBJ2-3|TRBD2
CASSFSGRLLSTDTQYF
TGTGCCAGCAGTTTTAGCGGGAGATTATTAAGCACAGATACGCAGTATTTT
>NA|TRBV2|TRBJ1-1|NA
CASRFGPQNTEAFF
TGTGCCAGCAGATTTGGACCGCAGAACACTGAAGCTTTCTTT
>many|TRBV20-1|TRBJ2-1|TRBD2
CSASPTSGRIGEQFF
TGCAGTGCTAGCCCGACTAGCGGGAGAATCGGTGAGCAGTTCTTC
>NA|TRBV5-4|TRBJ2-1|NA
CASSLSGAHNEQFF
TGTGCCAGCAGTCTCTCGGGAGCCCACAATGAGCAGTTCTTC
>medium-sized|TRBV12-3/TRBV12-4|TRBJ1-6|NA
CASSLARTSPLHF
TGTGCCAGCAGTTTGGCACGGACGTCACCCCTCCACTTT
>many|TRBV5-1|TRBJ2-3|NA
CASRVSTYTQYF
TGCGCCAGCAGGGTCTCGACTTATACGCAGTATTTT
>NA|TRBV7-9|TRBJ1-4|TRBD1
CASSSQGTNEKLFF
TGTGCCAGCAGCTCACAGGGGACGAATGAAAAACTGTTTTTT
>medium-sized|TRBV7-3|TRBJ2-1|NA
CASSLRGFGGVNNEQFF
TGTGCCAGCAGCTTAAGGGGGTTTGGAGGTGTTAACAATGAGCAGTTCTTC
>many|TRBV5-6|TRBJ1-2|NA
CASSKRQMLYGYTF
TGTGCCAGCAGCAAAAGACAGATGCTCTATGGCTACACCTTC
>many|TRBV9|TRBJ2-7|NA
CASSPSAGHSYEQYF
TGTGCCAGCAGCCCCTCGGCGGGGCACTCCTACGAGCAGTACTTC
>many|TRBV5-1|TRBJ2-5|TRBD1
CASSGEGQGEETQYF
TGCGCCAGCAGCGGAGAGGGACAGGGGGAAGAGACCCAGTACTTC
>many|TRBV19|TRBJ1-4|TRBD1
CASRNPGQGDEKLFF
TGTGCCAGTAGGAACCCGGGACAGGGAGATGAAAAACTGTTTTTT
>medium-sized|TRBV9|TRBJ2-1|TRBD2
CASSSSLAGYNEQFF
TGTGCCAGCAGCAGTAGTTTAGCGGGATACAATGAGCAGTTCTTC
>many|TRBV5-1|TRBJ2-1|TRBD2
CASSSVAGSREQFF
TGCGCCAGCAGCTCCGTAGCGGGAAGTAGGGAGCAGTTCTTC
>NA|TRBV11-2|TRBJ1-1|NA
CASSLASQWNTEAFF
TGTGCCAGCAGCTTAGCCAGCCAGTGGAACACTGAAGCTTTCTTT
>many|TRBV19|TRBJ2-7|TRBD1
CASSINTGESEQYF
TGTGCCAGTAGTATTAATACAGGGGAAAGTGAGCAGTACTTC
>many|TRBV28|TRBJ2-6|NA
CASSLPGTAPGANVLTF
TGTGCCAGCAGCCTCCCAGGGACTGCTCCTGGGGCCAACGTCCTGACTTTC
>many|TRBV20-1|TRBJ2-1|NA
CSARGGNVDNEQFF
TGCAGTGCTAGAGGTGGGAATGTCGACAATGAGCAGTTCTTC
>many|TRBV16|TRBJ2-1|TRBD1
CASSLRQGWNEQFF
TGTGCCAGCAGCCTAAGACAGGGGTGGAATGAGCAGTTCTTC
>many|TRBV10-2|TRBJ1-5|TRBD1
CASKAGGNQPQHF
TGCGCCAGCAAGGCAGGGGGGAATCAGCCCCAGCATTTT
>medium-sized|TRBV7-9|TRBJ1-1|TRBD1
CASRTGQGRSEAFF
TGTGCCAGCCGAACGGGACAGGGCCGATCTGAAGCTTTCTTT
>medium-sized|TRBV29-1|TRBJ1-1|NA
CSVPAHTEAFF
TGCAGCGTTCCGGCCCACACTGAAGCTTTCTTT
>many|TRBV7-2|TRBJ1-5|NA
CASSLQGNQPQHF
TGTGCCAGCAGCTTACAGGGCAATCAGCCCCAGCATTTT
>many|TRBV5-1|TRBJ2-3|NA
CASSLSGEEDTQYF
TGCGCCAGCAGCTTGTCGGGAGAGGAAGATACGCAGTATTTT
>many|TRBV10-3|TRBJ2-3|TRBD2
CASTSGDTQYF
TGTGCCTCGACTAGCGGAGATACGCAGTATTTT
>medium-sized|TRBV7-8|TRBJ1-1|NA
CASSYGGTEAFF
TGTGCCAGCAGCTATGGGGGCACTGAAGCTTTCTTT
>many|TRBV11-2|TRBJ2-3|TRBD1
CASSSTGQSTDTQYF
TGTGCCAGCAGCTCTACGGGACAGAGCACAGATACGCAGTATTTT